Following are 20 T cell receptor beta chains from one sample sequenced in a study of T cell changes during pregnancy in multiple sclerosis. TCRdb's copy holds only in-frame clones and misses some; the assay was immunoSEQ multiplex PCR. The table includes some 31,000 clones, roughly nine tenths detected once. The input for sequencing was CD4+ T cells from peripheral blood mononuclear cells, taken in the second trimester of pregnancy. The receptors here all came from a female donor in good health, enrolled as a control in a pregnancy study.

A single count supports this clone. V and J are TRBV19 and TRBJ2-5, with 9 bases fitting TRBD1. V dropped 4 bases and J dropped 1; count of bases not matched to a gene: 4. CDR3 length equals 15 residues. The germline V gene encodes CDR1 LNHDA and CDR2 SQIVND (reference sequence). This CDR3 reads CASSTPTGGQETQYF. The CDR3 region has the DNA TGTGCCAGTAGTACCCCGACAGGGGGCCAAGAGACCCAGTACTTC.

This sequence joins TRBV6-1 and TRBJ2-1; no clear D gene. CDR3 size: 12 residues. In germline, CDR1 is MNHNS, CDR2 SASEGT. The V end lost 6 bases, the J end lost 0 bases, and 3 bases lay between the germline ends. The CDR3 here is CASRSSYNEQFF. The CDR3 bases are TGTGCCAGCAGGAGCTCCTACAATGAGCAGTTCTTC.

In DNA, the CDR3 is TGTGCCAGTAGCCTCACGGTGGGCCAGGTTGGCTACACCTTC. Translating it yields CASSLTVGQVGYTF. This chain connects TRBV19 to TRBJ1-2; unclear D gene. Trimming took off 6 bases at V and 7 bases at J, with 18 bases between the two ends. The CDR3 spans 14 residues. The V gene's germline CDR1 is LNHDA and CDR2 SQIVND (reference sequence).

This clone was seen a handful of times. The chain has TRBV14 and TRBJ1-1; no clear D. The germline V and J ends were trimmed by 0 bases and 4 bases, with 9 bases remaining between them. Germline lookup yields CDR1 SGHDN and CDR2 FVKESK. The CDR3 length is 14 residues. The CDR3 reads CASSQDTVRTEAFF. Here the CDR3 DNA reads TGTGCCAGCAGCCAAGACACAGTGCGCACTGAAGCTTTCTTT.

The gene calls are TRBV11-2 and TRBJ1-3; D is undetermined. V was pared by 5 bases and J by 8 bases, with 10 bases between. Germline lookup yields CDR1 SGHAT and CDR2 FQNNGV. The CDR3 loop spans 12 amino acids. The CDR3 loop reads CASSPQRDTIYF. The CDR3 nucleotides read TGTGCCAGCAGCCCACAGAGGGACACCATATATTTT.

This clone was counted between two and nine times. Here the CDR3 DNA reads TGCGCCAGCAGCCAAGGGCCAGCGGGGTACAATGAGCAGTTCTTC. Its protein is CASSQGPAGYNEQFF. The chain employs TRBV4-3 and TRBJ2-1; 7 nucleotides agree with TRBD2. The CDR3 runs 15 residues. Germline CDR1 and CDR2: LGHNA and YSLEER. The J segment lost 4 bases and the V segment lost 1 base, leaving 4 bases of the junction unmatched.

The chain couples TRBV7-7 to TRBJ2-7, with 10 bases lining up with TRBD2. Germline CDR1 SSHAT, CDR2 FNYEAQ (reference sequence). The CDR3 sequence is 15 residues long. V was pared by 1 base and J by 5 bases, with 5 bases of the junction left unmatched. Written as DNA, the CDR3 is TGTGCCAGCAGCTTAGGGACTAGCGGCCCGAACGAGCAGTACTTC. This sequence encodes CASSLGTSGPNEQYF.

The V gene is TRBV5-4, the J gene TRBJ2-5, with D maybe TRBD2 (5 bases). The J call may be faulty, since TRBJ2-7 better matches the DNA end. Per the germline V gene, CDR1 is SGHNT and CDR2 is YYREEE (reference sequence). The CDR3 runs 14 residues. The CDR3 nucleotides are TGTGCCAGCAGCTTGCTCGGGGTCTCCTACGAGCAGTACTTC. The encoded protein is CASSLLGVSYEQYF.

The V and J genes are TRBV18 and TRBJ2-7; weak D call: TRBD1 (6 bases). The germline CDR1 and CDR2 sequences are KGHSH and LQKENI. CDR3 length: 11 amino acids. V gave up 9 bases and J gave up 7 bases, with 13 bases separating them. The CDR3 DNA reads TGTGCCAGTAACAGGGTGGGAGAGCAGTACTTC. This encodes CASNRVGEQYF. Full variable domain (outside the CDR3, taken from reference TRBV18 and TRBJ2-7): NAGVMQNPRHLVRRRGQEARLRCSPMKGHSHVYWYRQLPEEGLKFMVYLQKENIIDESGMPKERFSAEFPKEGPSILRIQQVVRGDSAAYFCASNRVGEQYFGPGTRLTVT.

This chain joins TRBV19 and TRBJ2-6; 8 bases fit TRBD1. Germline CDR1 LNHDA, CDR2 SQIVND (reference sequence). This CDR3 is built from 18 residues. The V gene end was trimmed by 4 bases and the J gene end by 0 bases; junction bases not matched to a gene: 8. This CDR3 reads CASSTQTGARSGANVLTF. In DNA form, the CDR3 reads TGTGCCAGTAGTACCCAGACAGGGGCCCGCTCTGGGGCCAACGTCCTGACTTTC.

The chain uses TRBV27 and TRBJ2-7; the match to TRBD2 covers 9 bases. The CDR3 spans 18 residues. The germline V gene encodes CDR1 MNHEY and CDR2 SMNVEV (reference sequence). V lost 3 bases to trimming and J lost 0 bases; unmatched junction nucleotides: 12. The CDR3 DNA follows: TGTGCCAGCAGTTTTTCCCGCGGGCTAGCGGGAATCTCCTACGAGCAGTACTTC. Its protein is CASSFSRGLAGISYEQYF.

The chain uses TRBV13 and TRBJ2-2; 10 bases map to TRBD1. With 1 base clipped from V and 8 bases from J, the junction kept 10 bases outside the gene matches. This CDR3 has 17 amino acids. Germline loops: CDR1 PRHDT, CDR2 FYEKMQ (reference sequence). In nucleotides, the CDR3 is TGTGCCAGCAGCTTAGATTTAGGGACAGGGGCGTCTGGGGAGCTGTTTTTT. Translating gives CASSLDLGTGASGELFF.

CDR3 amino acids: CASTRTSGRNEQFF. CDR3 in DNA: TGTGCCAGCACCCGGACTAGCGGGAGAAATGAGCAGTTCTTC. The chain joins TRBV2 to TRBJ2-1; 13 bases match TRBD2. V dropped 7 bases and J dropped 7; count of bases not matched to a gene: 4. This CDR3 spans 14 amino acids. Germline V gene lookup returns CDR1 SNHLY and CDR2 FYNNEI. The entire variable domain, with the rest obtained from reference TRBV2 and TRBJ2-1, is as follows: EPEVTQTPSHQVTQMGQEVILRCVPISNHLYFYWYRQILGQKVEFLVSFYNNEISEKSEIFDDQFSVERPDGSNFTLKIRSTKLEDSAMYFCASTRTSGRNEQFFGPGTRLTVL.

The rearrangement joins TRBV9 to TRBJ1-1; D might be TRBD1 (6 bases). The CDR3 extends over 15 amino acids. Germline values: CDR1 SGDLS, CDR2 YYNGEE. Trimming took off 2 bases at V and 0 bases at J, with 11 bases between the two ends. As DNA, the CDR3 is TGTGCCAGCAGCGTTGAGACAGGCCTGAACACTGAAGCTTTCTTT. This encodes CASSVETGLNTEAFF.

The chain links TRBV5-4 to TRBJ1-1; D is perhaps TRBD1 (6 bases). V was trimmed by 6 bases and J by 5 bases, leaving 20 bases between them. CDR1 is SGHNT and CDR2 is YYREEE in the germline V gene (reference sequence). The CDR3 extends over 15 amino acids. The CDR3 DNA follows: TGTGCCAGCATAGGGGGTGAACGACGGCTAACTGAAGCTTTCTTT. Its translation is CASIGGERRLTEAFF.

V and J are TRBV9 and TRBJ2-7, with D perhaps matching TRBD1 (5 bases). The CDR3 runs 16 residues. Germline CDR1 SGDLS, CDR2 YYNGEE. V was clipped by 0 bases and J by 5 bases, with 18 bases between them. The CDR3 coding sequence is TGTGCCAGCAGCGTAGGGAGTTTAGGGCAGGGCCACGAGCAGTACTTC. It yields the protein CASSVGSLGQGHEQYF. The variable domain in full, with the rest retrieved from reference TRBV9 and TRBJ2-7, is DSGVTQTPKHLITATGQRVTLRCSPRSGDLSVYWYQQSLDQGLQFLIQYYNGEERAKGNILERFSAQQFPDLHSELNLSSLELGDSALYFCASSVGSLGQGHEQYFGPGTRLTVT.

This clone came up a few times. The chain is built from TRBV27 and TRBJ2-5; D is perhaps TRBD1 (5 bases). Germline CDR1 and CDR2: MNHEY and SMNVEV (reference sequence). This CDR3 region has 14 residues. V lost 5 bases to trimming and J lost 4 bases, with 14 bases between them. The CDR3 is CASSETGGRETQYF. In DNA form, the CDR3 reads TGTGCCAGCAGTGAAACAGGCGGCCGAGAGACCCAGTACTTC.

This chain links TRBV30 with TRBJ2-3, with D possibly being TRBD1 (6 bases). The V end lost 7 bases, the J end lost 3 bases, and 11 bases lay between the germline ends. The CDR3 is 12 residues long. Germline CDR1 is GTSNPN and CDR2 is SVGIG (reference sequence). The CDR3 is CAFQGGTDTQYF. The CDR3 nucleotides are TGTGCCTTCCAAGGGGGAACAGATACGCAGTATTTT. The whole variable domain, filled in from reference TRBV30 and TRBJ2-3, reads SQTIHQWPATLVQPVGSPLSLECTVEGTSNPNLYWYRQAAGRGLQLLFYSVGIGQISSEVPQNLSASRPQDRQFILSSKKLLLSDSGFYLCAFQGGTDTQYFGPGTRLTVL.

This clone was counted between two and nine times. The chain carries TRBV10-3 and TRBJ1-1, with no clear D. There are 14 residues in the CDR3. Germline V lookup: CDR1 ENHRY, CDR2 SYGVKD. V was pared by 0 bases and J by 1 base, with 6 bases between. CDR3 nucleotides: TGTGCCATCAGTGAGTCCGGGAGGAACACTGAAGCTTTCTTT. Amino acid sequence: CAISESGRNTEAFF.

The CDR3 sequence is CASSLRGQFTDTQYF. The DNA of the CDR3 is TGTGCCAGCAGCTTACGGGGACAATTCACAGATACGCAGTATTTT. The chain uses TRBV7-2 and TRBJ2-3; perhaps TRBD1 as D (6 bases). The CDR3 contains 15 residues. Trimming removed 2 bases from V and 2 bases from J, with 11 bases in between. Germline V lookup: CDR1 SGHTA, CDR2 FQGNSA.